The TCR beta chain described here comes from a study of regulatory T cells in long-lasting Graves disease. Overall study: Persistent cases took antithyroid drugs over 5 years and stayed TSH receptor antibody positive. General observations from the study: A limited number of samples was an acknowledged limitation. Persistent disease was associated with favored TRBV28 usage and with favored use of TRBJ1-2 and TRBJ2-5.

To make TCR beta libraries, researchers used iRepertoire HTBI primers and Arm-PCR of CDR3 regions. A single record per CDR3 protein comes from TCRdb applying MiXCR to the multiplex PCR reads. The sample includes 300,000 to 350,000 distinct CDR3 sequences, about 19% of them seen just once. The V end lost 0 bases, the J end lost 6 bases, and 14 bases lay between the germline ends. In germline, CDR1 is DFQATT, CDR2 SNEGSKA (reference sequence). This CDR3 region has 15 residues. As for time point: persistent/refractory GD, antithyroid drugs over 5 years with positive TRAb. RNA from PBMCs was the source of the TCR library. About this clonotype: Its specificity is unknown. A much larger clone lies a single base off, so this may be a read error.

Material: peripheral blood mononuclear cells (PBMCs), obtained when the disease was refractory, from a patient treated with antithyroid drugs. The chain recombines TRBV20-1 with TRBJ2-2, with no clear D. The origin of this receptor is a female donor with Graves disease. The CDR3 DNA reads TGCAGTGCTAGAGATGGATTCGGCCAGGCCGGGGAGCTGTTTTTT. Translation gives CSARDGFGQAGELFF.